One T cell receptor (beta chain) is described in this entry. This sample was taken from a study of blood T cell repertoires in COVID-19. Germline V gives CDR1 SGHRS, CDR2 YFSETQ. V lost 2 bases and J lost 0; bases outside the gene matches: 4. This CDR3 has 17 residues. Profiling relied on immunoSEQ multiplex PCR, and the TCRdb table lists in-frame clones only, not all of them. Here the sample spans fewer than 200,000 clones, about 83% being singletons. Material for sequencing was peripheral blood. This TCR was recovered from an elderly woman with COVID-19, enrolled during active disease. This chain uses TRBV5-1 with TRBJ2-3; 12 positions match TRBD2. CDR3 region: CASSFRLAGASTDTQYF. Written as DNA, the CDR3 is TGCGCCAGCAGCTTCCGACTAGCGGGGGCTAGCACAGATACGCAGTATTTT.